This is a list of T cell receptor beta chains from one sample in a study of blood T cell repertoires in COVID-19. Assay: immunoSEQ multiplex PCR; the TCRdb copy retains only in-frame clones and omits some. The data contain about 480,000 clones, 80% to 90% of them singletons. Sequenced: peripheral blood. Source of these receptors: a man in his late teens or twenties with COVID-19, enrolled during active disease. The CDR3 runs from the conserved cysteine through the conserved F or W. D genes are given only for firm matches. Clone size is stated in some rows and not others, as once, few, many or a class when expanded.

>TRBD2|TRBV9|TRBJ2-3|-
TGTGCCAGCCAGCGGGAGGCAAGCACAGATACGCAGTATTTT
CASQREASTDTQYF
>-|TRBV2|TRBJ2-2|few
TGTGCCAGCAGACGGACTATCGCCGGGGAGCTGTTTTTT
CASRRTIAGELFF
>-|TRBV24-1|TRBJ1-1|once
TGTGCCACCAGTGATTCAGGGCCGGGCACTGAAGCTTTCTTT
CATSDSGPGTEAFF
>-|TRBV5-1|TRBJ2-1|few
TGCGCCAGCAGCCACGGGGGACTCAATGAGCAGTTCTTC
CASSHGGLNEQFF
>-|TRBV24-1|TRBJ2-7|-
TGTGCCACCAGTGACAACAGCTACGAGCAGTACTTC
CATSDNSYEQYF
>-|TRBV5-8|TRBJ1-5|-
TGTGCCAGCAGCATCTTACGGACAGCAAATCAGCCCCAGCATTTT
CASSILRTANQPQHF
>TRBD1|TRBV27|TRBJ1-5|-
TGTGCCAGCAGCCCGGGACAGGTCCGAGGGCCCCAGCATTTT
CASSPGQVRGPQHF
>TRBD2|TRBV3-1/TRBV3-2|TRBJ2-1|-
TGTGCCAGCAGCCGTGGACTAGCGGGGGGGAGCTCCTACAATGAGCAGTTCTTC
CASSRGLAGGSSYNEQFF
>TRBD1|TRBV10-3|TRBJ1-2|-
TGTGCCATCAGTCTCGGACAGGCGGACTATGGCTACACCTTC
CAISLGQADYGYTF
>-|TRBV5-6|TRBJ1-1|-
TGTGCCAGCAGCTCCCAGGAGAACACTGAAGCTTTCTTT
CASSSQENTEAFF
>TRBD2|TRBV2|TRBJ2-5|-
TGTGCCAGCACGCTTAACCCCGGGACTAGCGGGGGGCGCCTCTACTTC
CASTLNPGTSGGRLYF
>TRBD2|TRBV7-8|TRBJ2-7|-
TGTGCCAGCAGCTATCGGGGGGGCCCCTACGAGCAGTACTTC
CASSYRGGPYEQYF
>-|TRBV6-6|TRBJ1-5|few
TGTGCCAGCAGTTACAGGGGCGGCAATCAGCCCCAGCATTTT
CASSYRGGNQPQHF
>TRBD1|TRBV2|TRBJ2-7|-
TGTGCCAGCAGGTACAGGGGCTACGAGCAGTACTTC
CASRYRGYEQYF
>-|TRBV20-1|TRBJ2-3|-
TGCAGTGCTAGTGGTACAGGGATCCAAAAAGTTAGCACAGATACGCAGTATTTT
CSASGTGIQKVSTDTQYF
>TRBD2|TRBV10-1|TRBJ2-1|-
TGCGCCAGCAGTGTGACTAGCGGGAGCTCCTACAATGAGCAGTTCTTC
CASSVTSGSSYNEQFF
>-|TRBV5-1|TRBJ2-7|-
TGCGCCAGCAGCTTGGAGAGGGATCCCTACGAGCAGTACTTC
CASSLERDPYEQYF
>TRBD1|TRBV7-9|TRBJ1-4|-
TGTGCCAGCAGCTCCAACTTACAGGGGGGGTATGAAAAACTGTTTTTT
CASSSNLQGGYEKLFF
>TRBD1|TRBV11-2|TRBJ2-1|-
TGTGCCAGCAGCCCGAACAGGGGTAGTGCCGGAACTAAGCAGTTCTTC
CASSPNRGSAGTKQFF
>-|TRBV7-9|TRBJ1-4|-
TGTGCCAGCAGCGAAGCCGGGATCTCGTATGAAAAACTGTTTTTT
CASSEAGISYEKLFF
>TRBD1|TRBV7-3|TRBJ1-1|-
TGTGCCAGCAGCTCAGGGACAGCGAACACTGAAGCTTTCTTT
CASSSGTANTEAFF
>-|TRBV5-5|TRBJ2-7|-
TGTGCCAGCACCGTAGACGGGATCGGGCAGTACTTC
CASTVDGIGQYF
>-|TRBV19|TRBJ1-1|-
TGTGCCAGTAGTATAGCAGGGGCGAACACTGAAGCTTTCTTT
CASSIAGANTEAFF
>-|TRBV2|TRBJ1-3|-
TGTGCCAGCAGTGACCCACGAGGGGGGGAGGCAGGAAACACCATATATTTT
CASSDPRGGEAGNTIYF
>-|TRBV6-5|TRBJ1-5|-
TGTGCCAGCGACGCTTTCGGGGTAAGGGAGCCCCAGCATTTT
CASDAFGVREPQHF
>TRBD1|TRBV6-6|TRBJ1-4|-
TGTGCCAGCAGGCGGACAGGGGGCAATGAAAAACTGTTTTTT
CASRRTGGNEKLFF
>-|TRBV5-6|TRBJ2-3|-
TGTGCCAGCAGCCAGTGGAGCACAGATACGCAGTATTTT
CASSQWSTDTQYF
>TRBD1|TRBV6-5|TRBJ1-2|-
TGTGCCAGCAGTTTAACAGGGGGGGGCTACACCTTC
CASSLTGGGYTF
>TRBD1|TRBV19|TRBJ1-4|-
TGTGCCAGTAATCCCCGGGACAGGTCTGGAAAACTGTTTTTT
CASNPRDRSGKLFF
>-|TRBV7-9|TRBJ2-1|-
TGTGCCAGCAGCTTACGGGGGGCGAATGAGCAGTTCTTC
CASSLRGANEQFF
>TRBD2|TRBV9|TRBJ2-2|-
TGTGCCAGCAGCCGGAAGCGGGGGAACACCGGGGAGCTGTTTTTT
CASSRKRGNTGELFF
>TRBD1|TRBV5-3|TRBJ1-4|-
TGTGCCAGAAGCCACCAAGGACAGGGTTCTACAACTAATGAAAAACTGTTTTTT
CARSHQGQGSTTNEKLFF
>TRBD2|TRBV2|TRBJ2-5|-
TGTGCCAGCAGTCCTCGGACTAGCGGGGAAGAGACCCAGTACTTC
CASSPRTSGEETQYF
>-|TRBV5-1|TRBJ2-5|-
TGCGCCAGCAGCCCTGGCGGGGCGGCGCAAGAGACCCAGTACTTC
CASSPGGAAQETQYF
>-|TRBV6-5|TRBJ1-5|-
TGTGCCACCTACAGCGGCCCCGGTCAGCCCCAGCATTTT
CATYSGPGQPQHF
>-|TRBV24-1|TRBJ1-5|-
TGTGCCACCAGTGATTGGGGCAGGGCTCATCAGCCCCAGCATTTT
CATSDWGRAHQPQHF
>-|TRBV19|TRBJ2-2|-
TGTGCCAGTAGTTTGGACTTTTCCGACACCGGGGAGCTGTTTTTT
CASSLDFSDTGELFF
>-|TRBV19|TRBJ1-5|-
TGTGCCAGTAGAACAGGGAATTATCAGCCCCAGCATTTT
CASRTGNYQPQHF